Shown below are 32 T cell receptor beta chains from a single sample sequenced in a study of blood T cells in healthy people across ages. Primed by a sample-barcoded 5' primer and a J-beta primer mix, a second PCR proceeded for roughly 6 to 12 cycles. TCRdb re-derived calls from the 5' RACE reads in MiXCR, one entry per CDR3 protein. The sample lists approximately 2,000,000 distinct CDR3 sequences; more than 35% were seen once. Material: blood. These receptors all stem from a human donor in good health.

This chain connects TRBV10-3 to TRBJ2-1; TRBD2 matches at 16 bases. The CDR3 covers 16 residues. The germline V gene has CDR1 ENHRY and CDR2 SYGVKD. The V and J ends lost 2 bases and 13 bases, in that order; junction bases with no gene match: 8. The CDR3 here is CAISETPGTSGGVQFF. The CDR3 DNA follows: TGTGCCATCAGTGAGACTCCCGGGACTAGCGGGGGGGTCCAGTTCTTC.

The V gene is TRBV2, the J gene TRBJ1-6, with TRBD1 as a possible D gene (5 bases). V lost 7 bases, J lost 6 bases, and 13 bases lay in between. Germline values: CDR1 SNHLY, CDR2 FYNNEI. This CDR3 is 14 amino acids long. The CDR3 DNA is TGTGCCAGCAAAGGGGTGGTTAGTAATTCACCCCTCCACTTT. The encoded protein is CASKGVVSNSPLHF.

The chain recombines TRBV9 with TRBJ1-2; D ambiguous. V gave up 0 bases and J gave up 8 bases, with 14 bases separating them. Germline V gene data show CDR1 as SGDLS and CDR2 as YYNGEE. This CDR3 contains 14 residues. DNA for the CDR3: TGTGCCAGCAGCGTAGATGGACCGACGCGGGGCTACACCTTC. Protein: CASSVDGPTRGYTF.

The rearrangement links TRBV5-1 to TRBJ1-1, with D perhaps TRBD1 (5 bases). V lost 4 bases, J lost 1 base, and 17 bases lay in between. This CDR3 is built from 16 residues. Germline CDR1 is SGHRS and CDR2 is YFSETQ. The CDR3 nucleotides read TGCGCCAGCAGCCGGAACCTACAGACAGCGAACACTGAAGCTTTCTTT. This encodes CASSRNLQTANTEAFF.

This chain links TRBV20-1 with TRBJ2-7, with D unresolved. The CDR3 covers 11 residues. The germline V gene encodes CDR1 DFQATT and CDR2 SNEGSKA (reference sequence). V was shortened by 1 base and J by 4 bases, with 5 bases between the two germline ends. The CDR3: CSARAEYEQYF. The CDR3 bases are TGCAGTGCTAGAGCTGAATACGAGCAGTACTTC.

This clonotype was observed a few times. V usage is TRBV11-2 and J usage is TRBJ2-7; 7 bases align to TRBD2. Germline CDR1 and CDR2: SGHAT and FQNNGV. Trimming took 3 bases from V and 0 from J; bases not matched to a gene: 8. There are 16 residues in the CDR3. As DNA, the CDR3 is TGTGCCAGCAGCTTTTTAGGACGGGACTACTCCTACGAGCAGTACTTC. Its translation: CASSFLGRDYSYEQYF.

This clonotype was counted a few times. This chain connects TRBV29-1 to TRBJ1-2; 10 bases align to TRBD1. Germline V gene data show CDR1 as SQVTM and CDR2 as ANQGSEA. The CDR3 has 12 amino acids. V was clipped by 3 bases and J by 8 bases; unmatched bases: 3. DNA of the CDR3: TGCAGCGTTGATTGGGACAGGGGCGGCTACACCTTC. It is translated as CSVDWDRGGYTF.

A few counts support this clonotype. V usage is TRBV5-1 and J usage is TRBJ2-5, with 10 positions matching TRBD1. This CDR3 comprises 15 residues. V shed 3 bases, J shed 5 bases, and the junction held 7 bases outside the gene matches. The V gene's germline CDR1 is SGHRS and CDR2 YFSETQ. The DNA for the CDR3 is TGCGCCAGCAGCTACCCCCGACAGGGGGCGGAGACCCAGTACTTC. As protein: CASSYPRQGAETQYF.

This chain uses TRBV9 with TRBJ2-4; D gene ambiguous. CDR1 is SGDLS and CDR2 is YYNGEE in the germline V gene. The CDR3 is 14 residues long. Trimming shortened V by 3 bases and J by 2 bases, and 9 bases separated the two germline ends. The CDR3 is CASSAEASKNIQYF. The DNA of the CDR3 is TGTGCCAGCAGCGCCGAGGCCTCCAAAAACATTCAGTACTTC.

This chain uses TRBV12-5 with TRBJ2-5, with D possibly being TRBD1 (6 bases). CDR1 LGHNT and CDR2 FRNRAP come from the germline V gene. Deletions cut 2 bases from V and 11 bases from J, with 24 bases between. The CDR3 extends over 16 amino acids. The CDR3 DNA sequence: TGTGCTAGTGGTTTGATAACCTACGGACAGTCCGATGAGCAGTACTTC. Protein: CASGLITYGQSDEQYF.

This chain connects TRBV6-6 to TRBJ1-1, with TRBD1 matching 10 bases. CDR1 MNHNY and CDR2 SVGAGI come from the germline V gene (reference sequence). This CDR3 spans 16 amino acids. V lost 4 bases and J lost 6; bases outside the gene matches: 11. The CDR3 loop reads CASSLKGTGVFAEAFF. CDR3 bases: TGTGCCAGCAGTTTGAAAGGGACAGGGGTCTTCGCTGAAGCTTTCTTT.

This clonotype was observed once. The J gene is TRBJ2-7, the V gene TRBV5-6; 8 bases fit TRBD2. The trim removed 4 bases at V and 0 bases at J, leaving 9 bases unmatched. The CDR3 spans 16 residues. The germline V gene encodes CDR1 SGHDT and CDR2 YYEEEE. The CDR3 sequence is CASSALAGLSSYEQYF. The CDR3 bases are TGTGCCAGCAGCGCATTAGCGGGGCTGAGCTCCTACGAGCAGTACTTC.

This clonotype appeared a few times. The rearrangement links TRBV4-3 to TRBJ1-1; D unresolved. CDR1 and CDR2 (germline): LGHNA, YSLEER. V lost 1 base and J lost 4, with 7 bases in between. The CDR3 is 13 residues long. The CDR3 sequence: CASSQVVFTEAFF. CDR3 DNA: TGCGCCAGCAGCCAAGTGGTTTTCACTGAAGCTTTCTTT.

V usage is TRBV19 and J usage is TRBJ2-3; 8 nucleotides align to TRBD1. Trimming took 1 base from V and 5 from J; bases not matched to a gene: 5. Germline loops: CDR1 LNHDA, CDR2 SQIVND (reference sequence). CDR3 length: 15 residues. CDR3 nucleotides: TGTGCCAGTAGTATAGCGGCCAGGGGGCAAGATACGCAGTATTTT. Translation gives CASSIAARGQDTQYF. Full variable domain (missing parts from reference TRBV19 and TRBJ2-3): DGGITQSPKYLFRKEGQNVTLSCEQNLNHDAMYWYRQDPGQGLRLIYYSQIVNDFQKGDIAEGYSVSREKKESFPLTVTSAQKNPTAFYLCASSIAARGQDTQYFGPGTRLTVL.

Only a few counts were recorded for this clonotype. The chain uses TRBV28 and TRBJ1-2, with D possibly TRBD1 on 6 matching bases. This CDR3 is 16 amino acids long. Germline values: CDR1 MDHEN, CDR2 SYDVKM. The V gene lost 6 bases and the J gene lost 4 bases, with 21 bases spanning the gap. The CDR3 nucleotides read TGTGCCAGCAGGGACCCGACAGGTTCGGCTATCTATGGCTACACCTTC. Protein: CASRDPTGSAIYGYTF.

This chain joins TRBV7-6 and TRBJ2-5; the match to TRBD1 covers 10 bases. Gene TRBJ2-7 matches the end of the DNA better, so the J call may be wrong. Per the germline V gene, CDR1 is SGHVS and CDR2 is FNYEAQ. The CDR3 spans 19 residues. The CDR3: CASSHEADIGGQGAYEQYF. As DNA, the CDR3 is TGTGCCAGCAGCCACGAGGCCGATATAGGAGGACAGGGGGCCTACGAGCAGTACTTC.

The CDR3: CASSSRRTDRAKNIQYF. The CDR3 bases are TGCGCCAGCAGCTCCCGGAGGACCGATCGGGCCAAAAACATTCAGTACTTC. This chain joins TRBV5-1 and TRBJ2-4, with TRBD2 as a possible D gene (5 bases). The CDR3 loop spans 17 amino acids. Germline values: CDR1 SGHRS, CDR2 YFSETQ. V lost 3 bases, J lost 1 base, and 17 bases lay in between.

This rearrangement joins TRBV9 to TRBJ2-1; D is ambiguous. This CDR3 region has 16 residues. V dropped 0 bases and J dropped 0 bases, with 10 bases sitting between them. CDR1 SGDLS and CDR2 YYNGEE come from the germline V gene. The CDR3, as DNA: TGTGCCAGCAGCGTAGGGTCGGCGAACTCCTACAATGAGCAGTTCTTC. It encodes CASSVGSANSYNEQFF. The full variable domain, rest sourced from reference TRBV9 and TRBJ2-1, is DSGVTQTPKHLITATGQRVTLRCSPRSGDLSVYWYQQSLDQGLQFLIQYYNGEERAKGNILERFSAQQFPDLHSELNLSSLELGDSALYFCASSVGSANSYNEQFFGPGTRLTVL.

About this clonotype: Germline and junction disagree at one end, which may indicate a read error. V usage is TRBV4-2 and J usage is TRBJ2-3; D unclear. This CDR3 contains 15 residues. CDR1 LGHNA and CDR2 YNFKEQ come from the germline V gene. CDR3 region: CTSSQESSGPDTQYF. As DNA, the CDR3 is TGTACCAGCAGCCAAGAATCTTCTGGACCAGATACGCAGTATTTT.

The V gene is TRBV7-2, the J gene TRBJ2-7; no firm D call. The CDR3 is made up of 13 amino acids. In germline, CDR1 is SGHTA, CDR2 FQGNSA. V was trimmed by 8 bases and J by 5 bases, leaving 16 bases between them. The CDR3 bases are TGTGCCAGCGGGATAGGCGCAAACGACGAGCAGTACTTC. Translation gives CASGIGANDEQYF.

This clonotype was picked up a small number of times. The chain links TRBV12-3 or TRBV12-4 to TRBJ1-2; D is possibly TRBD1 (5 bases). Trimming removed 5 bases at V and 2 bases at J, with 15 bases between. CDR3 length: 15 amino acids. The DNA of the CDR3 is TGTGCCAGCAGTAAAGACAGCTTTCCCAACTATGGCTACACCTTC. This translates into CASSKDSFPNYGYTF.

The chain employs TRBV7-9 and TRBJ1-2, with D possibly TRBD1 on 5 matching bases. This CDR3 is 16 amino acids long. Germline CDR1 reads SEHNR; CDR2 reads FQNEAQ (reference sequence). Trimming pared 3 bases from V and 5 bases from J, leaving 19 bases between. The chain's CDR3 is CASSLGTQALGYGYTF. The DNA for the CDR3 is TGTGCCAGCAGCTTGGGGACTCAGGCCCTTGGATATGGCTACACCTTC.

This chain uses TRBV7-2 with TRBJ2-1; TRBD2 matches at 8 bases. V lost 5 bases, J lost 2 bases, and 11 bases stayed unmatched. Germline V lookup: CDR1 SGHTA, CDR2 FQGNSA. There are 17 residues in the CDR3. The CDR3 nucleotides are TGTGCCAGCAGCCCCTTAAGGGGCGGGGGGACCTACAATGAGCAGTTCTTC. Amino acids: CASSPLRGGGTYNEQFF. The variable domain in full, with the rest retrieved from reference TRBV7-2 and TRBJ2-1, is GAGVSQSPSNKVTEKGKDVELRCDPISGHTALYWYRQSLGQGLEFLIYFQGNSAPDKSGLPSDRFSAERTGGSVSTLTIQRTQQEDSAVYLCASSPLRGGGTYNEQFFGPGTRLTVL.

The chain carries TRBV2 and TRBJ2-5; 7 positions match TRBD1. The J segment lost 1 base and the V segment lost 5 bases, leaving 4 bases of the junction unmatched. The CDR3 loop spans 14 amino acids. Germline V gene data show CDR1 as SNHLY and CDR2 as FYNNEI. The CDR3 loop reads CASSNYRGQETQYF. The CDR3 bases are TGTGCCAGCAGTAATTACAGGGGCCAAGAGACCCAGTACTTC.

This clonotype was detected a few times. J is TRBJ1-4 and V is TRBV20-1, with D unclear. This CDR3 is 14 amino acids long. In germline, CDR1 is DFQATT, CDR2 SNEGSKA (reference sequence). V lost 6 bases, J lost 0 bases, and 11 bases lay in between. The CDR3 here is CSAKTVATNEKLFF. The CDR3 DNA follows: TGCAGTGCAAAAACAGTTGCAACTAATGAAAAACTGTTTTTT.

This clonotype was recorded only once. This chain connects TRBV9 to TRBJ2-4; 8 nucleotides line up with TRBD1. Judging by the DNA end, TRBJ2-7 fits better; the J call may be wrong. The length of the CDR3 is 15 residues. Germline assignment: CDR1 SGDLS and CDR2 YYNGEE. The CDR3 here is CASSVPGGLSYEQYF. The CDR3 coding sequence is TGTGCCAGCAGCGTACCAGGGGGCTTATCCTACGAGCAGTACTTC.

This clonotype has more than one count but fewer than ten. The rearrangement joins TRBV4-2 to TRBJ1-3; possibly TRBD1 for D (5 bases). Trimming shortened V by 1 base and J by 2 bases, and 6 bases separated the two germline ends. CDR1 and CDR2 (germline): LGHNA, YNFKEQ. The CDR3 length is 14 residues. CDR3 amino acids: CASSQGGPGNTIYF. The CDR3 DNA reads TGTGCCAGCAGCCAAGGGGGCCCTGGAAACACCATATATTTT.

Points on this clonotype: Being one base from a much bigger clone, this may be a read error. In DNA form, the CDR3 reads TGTGCCAGCAGCGTACAGACAGGGAGCTCCTACGAGCAGTACTTC. Translating gives CASSVQTGSSYEQYF. This sequence joins TRBV9 and TRBJ2-7, with TRBD1 matching 7 bases. Trimming removed 1 base from V and 0 bases from J; junction bases left unmatched: 4. Per germline, CDR1 SGDLS and CDR2 YYNGEE. CDR3 size: 15 residues.

The J gene is TRBJ2-2, the V gene TRBV7-2; maybe TRBD1 (6 bases). The CDR3 has 14 amino acids. CDR1 is SGHTA, CDR2 FQGNSA, per germline. The V end lost 5 bases, the J end lost 2 bases, and 9 bases lay between the germline ends. In DNA form, the CDR3 reads TGTGCCAGCAGCGTGACAGGAAACACCGGGGAGCTGTTTTTT. Translation gives CASSVTGNTGELFF.

V is TRBV24-1 and J is TRBJ1-2; possible D gene TRBD1, 6 bases. Trimming pared 3 bases from V and 3 bases from J, leaving 10 bases between. The CDR3 spans 14 residues. Germline V lookup: CDR1 KGHDR, CDR2 SFDVKD. CDR3 sequence reads: CATSDQTGYYGYTF. The CDR3 DNA reads as TGTGCCACCAGTGATCAGACAGGCTACTATGGCTACACCTTC.

To note about this clonotype: A clone one base away is much larger, so this may be a read error. The J gene is TRBJ2-7, the V gene TRBV20-1; D is ambiguous. The CDR3 is 13 amino acids. Germline lookup yields CDR1 DFQATT and CDR2 SNEGSKA (reference sequence). CDR3 in amino acids: CSAPKIDSNEQYF. The CDR3 bases are TGCAGTGCCCCCAAAATCGACTCCAACGAGCAGTACTTC.

The chain combines TRBV29-1 with TRBJ2-7; the match to TRBD2 covers 8 bases. This CDR3 has 13 amino acids. V lost 8 bases to trimming and J lost 7 bases; unmatched junction nucleotides: 13. Germline CDR1 SQVTM, CDR2 ANQGSEA. The CDR3 nucleotides read TGCAGCACCTCCGGGAGGGGGGGCTATGAGCAGTACTTC. Its protein is CSTSGRGGYEQYF.